This T cell receptor (beta chain) was sequenced for a study of T-cell reconstitution after alpha-beta-depleted transplantation in children. Study-wide results and limits: At around two months after transplant, the alpha-beta T cells were reportedly derived from several hundred expanded clones that came from non-depleted graft cells. After transplant, high TCRbeta diversity at day 60 in some patients arose from surviving recipient T cells and thymic progenitors. Newly produced T cells mostly provided counts and TCRbeta diversity after one year, as hyperexpanded clones declined.

Looked up from germline, CDR1 is KGHSH and CDR2 is LQKENI. V was pared by 0 bases and J by 2 bases, with 7 bases of the junction left unmatched. The CDR3 is 18 residues long. Preparation of the TCRbeta library used unique molecular identifiers. TCRdb re-called the PCR reads with MiXCR, one entry per CDR3 protein. The sample contains approximately 650,000 distinct CDR3 sequences, around 12% of which appear only once. This clonotype came up a few times. Its specificity is unknown. This specimen consisted of PBMCs, obtained before TCRalphabeta/CD19-depleted stem cell transplant. The V and J genes are TRBV18 and TRBJ2-1, with TRBD2 identical over 10 bases. This sequence was found in a girl aged 2 to 10 with congenital amegakaryocytic thrombocytopenia, due to receive a stem cell transplant. CDR3 protein: CASSPPGLAWVAYNEQFF. CDR3 nucleotides: TGTGCCAGCTCACCACCGGGACTAGCGTGGGTAGCCTACAATGAGCAGTTCTTC.